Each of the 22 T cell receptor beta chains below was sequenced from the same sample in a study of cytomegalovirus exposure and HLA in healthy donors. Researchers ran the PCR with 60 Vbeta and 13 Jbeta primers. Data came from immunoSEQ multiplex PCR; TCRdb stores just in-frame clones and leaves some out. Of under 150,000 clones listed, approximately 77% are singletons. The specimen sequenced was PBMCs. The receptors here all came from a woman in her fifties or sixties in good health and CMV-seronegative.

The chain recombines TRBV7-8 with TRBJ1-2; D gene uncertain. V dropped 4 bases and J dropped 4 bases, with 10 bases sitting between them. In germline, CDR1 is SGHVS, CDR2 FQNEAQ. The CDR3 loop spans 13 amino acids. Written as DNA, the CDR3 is TGTGCCAGCAGCTATCGGGGAGGCTATGGCTACACCTTC. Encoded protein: CASSYRGGYGYTF.

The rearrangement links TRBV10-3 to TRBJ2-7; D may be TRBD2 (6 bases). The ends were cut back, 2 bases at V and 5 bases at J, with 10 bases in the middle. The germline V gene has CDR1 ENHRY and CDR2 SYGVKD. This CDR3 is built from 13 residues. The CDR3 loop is CAISEGGKDEQYF. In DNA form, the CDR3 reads TGTGCCATCAGTGAGGGGGGGAAAGACGAGCAGTACTTC.

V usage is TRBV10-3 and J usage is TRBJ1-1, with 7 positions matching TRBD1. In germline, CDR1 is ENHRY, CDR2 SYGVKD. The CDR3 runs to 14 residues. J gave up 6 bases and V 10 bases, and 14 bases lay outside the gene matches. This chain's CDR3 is CATIPAGGSAEAFF. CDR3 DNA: TGTGCCACGATCCCCGCAGGGGGTAGCGCTGAAGCTTTCTTT.

The CDR3 sequence is CATSRSRTGNEPQHF. CDR3 nucleotides: TGTGCCACCAGCAGATCAAGGACAGGAAATGAGCCCCAGCATTTT. The rearrangement joins TRBV15 to TRBJ1-5; 7 bases align to TRBD1. CDR3 length equals 15 residues. Germline V lookup: CDR1 LNHNV, CDR2 YYDKDF (reference sequence). V trimming: 2 bases; J trimming: 8 bases; junction bases outside the gene matches: 9.

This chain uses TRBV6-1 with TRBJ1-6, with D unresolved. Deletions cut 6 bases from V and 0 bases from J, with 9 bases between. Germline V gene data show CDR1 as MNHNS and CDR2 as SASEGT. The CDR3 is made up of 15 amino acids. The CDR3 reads CASSTLSSYNSPLHF. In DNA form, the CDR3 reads TGTGCCAGCAGCACCTTGAGCTCCTATAATTCACCCCTCCACTTT.

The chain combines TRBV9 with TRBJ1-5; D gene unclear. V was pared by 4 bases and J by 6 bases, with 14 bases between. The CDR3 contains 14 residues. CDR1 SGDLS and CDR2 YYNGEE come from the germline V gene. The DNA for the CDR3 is TGTGCCAGCAGCCTCGGGATCAGCGGTCAGCCCCAGCATTTT. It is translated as CASSLGISGQPQHF.

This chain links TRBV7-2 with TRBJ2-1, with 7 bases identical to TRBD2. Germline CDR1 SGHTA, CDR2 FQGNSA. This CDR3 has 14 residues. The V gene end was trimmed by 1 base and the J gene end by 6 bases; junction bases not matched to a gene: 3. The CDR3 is CASSLGRGINEQFF. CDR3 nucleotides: TGTGCCAGCAGCTTAGGGCGGGGGATCAATGAGCAGTTCTTC.

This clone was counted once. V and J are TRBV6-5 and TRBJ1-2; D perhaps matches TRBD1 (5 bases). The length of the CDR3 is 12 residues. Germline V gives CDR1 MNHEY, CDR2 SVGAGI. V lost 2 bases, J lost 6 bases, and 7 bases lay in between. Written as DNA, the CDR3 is TGTGCCAGCAGTTACCTAGGGGATGGCTACACCTTC. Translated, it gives CASSYLGDGYTF.

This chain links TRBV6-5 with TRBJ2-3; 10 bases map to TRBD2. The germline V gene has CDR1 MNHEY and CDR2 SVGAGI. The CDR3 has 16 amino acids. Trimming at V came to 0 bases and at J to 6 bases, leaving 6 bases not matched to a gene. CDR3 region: CASSYSVGLATDTQYF. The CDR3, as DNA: TGTGCCAGCAGTTACTCTGTGGGACTAGCGACTGATACGCAGTATTTT.

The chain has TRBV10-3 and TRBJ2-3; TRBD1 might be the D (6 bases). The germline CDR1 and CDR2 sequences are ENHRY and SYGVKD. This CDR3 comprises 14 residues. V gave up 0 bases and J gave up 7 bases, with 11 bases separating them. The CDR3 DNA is TGTGCCATCAGTGAGTCTGAACAGGGTAATACGCAGTATTTT. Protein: CAISESEQGNTQYF.

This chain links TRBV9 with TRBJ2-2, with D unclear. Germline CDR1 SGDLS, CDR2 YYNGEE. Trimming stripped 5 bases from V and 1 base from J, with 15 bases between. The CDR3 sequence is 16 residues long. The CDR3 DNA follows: TGTGCCAGCAGTTTCCGGGTTTTGATGAACACCGGGGAGCTGTTTTTT. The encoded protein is CASSFRVLMNTGELFF.

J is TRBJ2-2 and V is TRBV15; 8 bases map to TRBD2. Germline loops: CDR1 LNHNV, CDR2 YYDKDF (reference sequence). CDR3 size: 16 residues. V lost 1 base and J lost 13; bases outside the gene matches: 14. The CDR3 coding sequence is TGTGCCACCAGCAGAGGGGGCCCCTCAGCGGGGGCGGCGCTGTTTTTT. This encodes CATSRGGPSAGAALFF.

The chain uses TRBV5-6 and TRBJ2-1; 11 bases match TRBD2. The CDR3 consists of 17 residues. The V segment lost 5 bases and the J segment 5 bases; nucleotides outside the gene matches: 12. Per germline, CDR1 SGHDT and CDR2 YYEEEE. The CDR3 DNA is TGTGCCAGCAGTCTGTTCCTTTTAGCGGGGGGGGACAATGAGCAGTTCTTC. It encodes CASSLFLLAGGDNEQFF.

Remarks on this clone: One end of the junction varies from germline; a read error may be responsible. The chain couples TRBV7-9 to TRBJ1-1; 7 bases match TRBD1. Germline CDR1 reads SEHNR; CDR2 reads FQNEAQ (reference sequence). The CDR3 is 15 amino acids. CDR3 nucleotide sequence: TGTTCCAGCAGCTTAAGGCAGGGGGTGAACACTGAAGCTTTCTTT. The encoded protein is CSSSLRQGVNTEAFF.

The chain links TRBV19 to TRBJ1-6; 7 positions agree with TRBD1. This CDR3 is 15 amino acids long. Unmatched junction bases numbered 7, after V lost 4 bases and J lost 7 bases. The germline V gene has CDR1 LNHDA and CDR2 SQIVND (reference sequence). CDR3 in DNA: TGTGCCAGTAGTAAGGGGGGACAGATAAATTCACCCCTCCACTTT. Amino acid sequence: CASSKGGQINSPLHF.

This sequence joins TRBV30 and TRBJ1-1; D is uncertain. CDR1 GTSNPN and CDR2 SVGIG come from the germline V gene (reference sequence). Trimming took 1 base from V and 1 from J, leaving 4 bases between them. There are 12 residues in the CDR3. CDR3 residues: CAWSAKNTEAFF. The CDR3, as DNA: TGTGCCTGGAGTGCCAAGAACACTGAAGCTTTCTTT.

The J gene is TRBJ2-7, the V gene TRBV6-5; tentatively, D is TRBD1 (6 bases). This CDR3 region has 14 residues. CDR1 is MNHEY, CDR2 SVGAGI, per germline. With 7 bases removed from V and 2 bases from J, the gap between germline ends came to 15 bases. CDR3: CASTSLGDTYEQYF. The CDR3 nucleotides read TGTGCCAGCACCTCCCTCGGGGACACCTACGAGCAGTACTTC.

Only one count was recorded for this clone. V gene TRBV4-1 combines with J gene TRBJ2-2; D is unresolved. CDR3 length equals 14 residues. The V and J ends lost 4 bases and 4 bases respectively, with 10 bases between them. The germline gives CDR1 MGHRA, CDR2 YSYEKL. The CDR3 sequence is CASSPIQRTGELFF. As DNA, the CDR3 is TGCGCCAGCAGCCCGATTCAGCGCACCGGGGAGCTGTTTTTT.

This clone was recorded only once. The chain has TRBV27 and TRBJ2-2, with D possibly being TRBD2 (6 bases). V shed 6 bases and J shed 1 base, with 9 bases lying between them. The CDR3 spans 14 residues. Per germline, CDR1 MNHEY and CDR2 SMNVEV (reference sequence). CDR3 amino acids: CASRPGVNTGELFF. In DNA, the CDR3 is TGTGCCAGCAGGCCGGGAGTGAACACCGGGGAGCTGTTTTTT.

CDR3 DNA sequence: TGCAGCGTTGGGGGCGACTACTACCCGAGAAAAGACAGGGTCATACGGTACGAGCAGTACTTC. Translated: CSVGGDYYPRKDRVIRYEQYF. This chain links TRBV29-1 with TRBJ2-7; 7 bases align to TRBD1. The CDR3 sequence is 21 residues long. Looked up from germline, CDR1 is SQVTM and CDR2 is ANQGSEA. J was trimmed by 4 bases and V by 4 bases; bases with no gene match: 31.

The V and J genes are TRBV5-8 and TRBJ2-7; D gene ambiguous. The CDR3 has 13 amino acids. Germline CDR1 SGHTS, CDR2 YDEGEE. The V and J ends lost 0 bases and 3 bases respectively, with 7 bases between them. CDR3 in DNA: TGTGCCAGCAGCTTGGCCTCGTACTACGAGCAGTACTTC. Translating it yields CASSLASYYEQYF.

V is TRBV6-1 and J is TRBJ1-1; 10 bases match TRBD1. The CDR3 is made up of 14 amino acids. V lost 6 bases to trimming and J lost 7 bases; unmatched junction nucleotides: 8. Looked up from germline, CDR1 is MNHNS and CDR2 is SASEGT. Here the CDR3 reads CASSGGQGVDEAFF. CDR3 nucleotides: TGTGCCAGCAGCGGTGGACAGGGGGTTGATGAAGCTTTCTTT.